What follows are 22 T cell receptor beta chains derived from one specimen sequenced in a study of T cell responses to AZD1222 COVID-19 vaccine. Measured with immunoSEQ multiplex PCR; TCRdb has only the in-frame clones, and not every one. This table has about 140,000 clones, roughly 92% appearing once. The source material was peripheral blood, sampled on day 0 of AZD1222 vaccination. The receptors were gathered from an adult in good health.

The CDR3 here is CASSFTSDTQYF. CDR3 DNA: TGTGCCAGCAGCTTCACTTCAGATACGCAGTATTTT. The chain couples TRBV7-6 to TRBJ2-3, with D unresolved. CDR3 length: 12 amino acids. V gave up 3 bases and J gave up 4 bases, with 5 bases separating them. Germline V gives CDR1 SGHVS, CDR2 FNYEAQ. The full variable domain, with the rest looked up from reference TRBV7-6 and TRBJ2-3, is GAGVSQSPRYKVTKRGQDVALRCDPISGHVSLYWYRQALGQGPEFLTYFNYEAQQDKSGLPNDRFSAERPEGSISTLTIQRTEQRDSAMYRCASSFTSDTQYFGPGTRLTVL.

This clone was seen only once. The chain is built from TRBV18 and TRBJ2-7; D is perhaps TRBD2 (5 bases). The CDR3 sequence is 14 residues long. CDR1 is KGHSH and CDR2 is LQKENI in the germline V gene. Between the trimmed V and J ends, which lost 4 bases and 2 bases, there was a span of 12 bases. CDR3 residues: CASSRGRTAYEQYF. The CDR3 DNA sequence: TGTGCCAGCTCACGAGGGCGGACGGCCTACGAGCAGTACTTC.

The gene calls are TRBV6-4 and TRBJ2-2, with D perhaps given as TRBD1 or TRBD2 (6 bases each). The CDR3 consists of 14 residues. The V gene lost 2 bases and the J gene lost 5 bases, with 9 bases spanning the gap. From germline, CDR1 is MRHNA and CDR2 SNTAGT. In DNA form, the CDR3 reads TGTGCCAGCAGTGACGGGGGGCCGACCGGGGAGCTGTTTTTT. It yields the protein CASSDGGPTGELFF.

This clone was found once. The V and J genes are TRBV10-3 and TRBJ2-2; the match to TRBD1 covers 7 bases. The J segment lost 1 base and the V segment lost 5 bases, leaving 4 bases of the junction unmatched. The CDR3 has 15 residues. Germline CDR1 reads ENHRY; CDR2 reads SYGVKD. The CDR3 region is CAISTGQWNTGELFF. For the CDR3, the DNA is TGTGCCATCAGTACGGGACAGTGGAACACCGGGGAGCTGTTTTTT.

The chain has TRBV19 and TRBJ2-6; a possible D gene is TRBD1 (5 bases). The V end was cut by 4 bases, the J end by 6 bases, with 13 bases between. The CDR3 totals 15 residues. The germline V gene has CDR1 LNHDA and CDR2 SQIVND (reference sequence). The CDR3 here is CASSSQGPPANVLTF. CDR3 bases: TGTGCCAGTAGTAGCCAGGGTCCCCCGGCCAACGTCCTGACTTTC.

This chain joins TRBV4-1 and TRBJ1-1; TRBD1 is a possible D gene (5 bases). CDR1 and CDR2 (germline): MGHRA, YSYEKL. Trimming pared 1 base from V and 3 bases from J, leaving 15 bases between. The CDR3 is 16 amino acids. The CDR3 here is CASSQGAGQPDTEAFF. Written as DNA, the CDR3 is TGCGCCAGCAGCCAAGGGGCAGGGCAGCCGGACACTGAAGCTTTCTTT.

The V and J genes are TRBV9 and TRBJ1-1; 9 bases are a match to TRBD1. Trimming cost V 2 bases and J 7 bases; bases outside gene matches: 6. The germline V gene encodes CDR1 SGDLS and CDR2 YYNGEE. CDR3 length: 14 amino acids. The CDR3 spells CASSVTGGSGEAFF. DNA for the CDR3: TGTGCCAGCAGCGTGACAGGGGGGTCGGGTGAAGCTTTCTTT. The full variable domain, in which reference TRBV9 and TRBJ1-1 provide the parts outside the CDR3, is DSGVTQTPKHLITATGQRVTLRCSPRSGDLSVYWYQQSLDQGLQFLIQYYNGEERAKGNILERFSAQQFPDLHSELNLSSLELGDSALYFCASSVTGGSGEAFFGQGTRLTVV.

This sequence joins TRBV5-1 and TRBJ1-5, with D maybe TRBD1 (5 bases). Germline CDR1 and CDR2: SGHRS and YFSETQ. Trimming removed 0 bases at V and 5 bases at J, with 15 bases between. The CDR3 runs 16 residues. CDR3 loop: CASSLVRASGDQPQHF. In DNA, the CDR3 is TGCGCCAGCAGCTTGGTCCGGGCCTCGGGGGATCAGCCCCAGCATTTT.

The CDR3 protein is CASSSGLVPTDTQYF. The CDR3 bases are TGTGCCAGCAGCTCCGGACTAGTCCCCACAGATACGCAGTATTTT. The rearrangement links TRBV11-3 to TRBJ2-3, with 7 positions matching TRBD2. Germline V CDR1 and CDR2: SGHNT, YENEEA. The trim removed 4 bases at V and 2 bases at J, leaving 6 bases unmatched. This CDR3 has 15 residues.

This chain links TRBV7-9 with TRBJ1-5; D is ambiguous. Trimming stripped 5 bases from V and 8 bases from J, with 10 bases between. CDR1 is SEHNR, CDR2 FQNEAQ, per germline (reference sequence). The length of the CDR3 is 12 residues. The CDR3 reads CASSVGLEPQHF. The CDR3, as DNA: TGTGCCAGCAGCGTTGGGTTGGAGCCCCAGCATTTT.

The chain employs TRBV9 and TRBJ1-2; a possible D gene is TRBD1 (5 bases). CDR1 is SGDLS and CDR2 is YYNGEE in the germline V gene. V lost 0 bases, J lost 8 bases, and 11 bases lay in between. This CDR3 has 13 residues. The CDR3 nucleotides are TGTGCCAGCAGCGTAGGACAGTCGGACGGCTACACCTTC. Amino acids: CASSVGQSDGYTF.

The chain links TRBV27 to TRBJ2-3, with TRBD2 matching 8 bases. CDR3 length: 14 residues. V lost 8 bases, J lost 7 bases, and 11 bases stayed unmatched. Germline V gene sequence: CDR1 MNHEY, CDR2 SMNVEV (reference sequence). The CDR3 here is CASAAGGHRNTQYF. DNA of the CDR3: TGTGCCAGCGCCGCGGGAGGCCACAGGAATACGCAGTATTTT.

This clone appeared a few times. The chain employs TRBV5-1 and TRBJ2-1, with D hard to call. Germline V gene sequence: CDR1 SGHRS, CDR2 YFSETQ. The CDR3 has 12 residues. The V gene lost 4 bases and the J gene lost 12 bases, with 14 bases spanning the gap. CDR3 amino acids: CASSLLGSGQFF. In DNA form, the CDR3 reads TGCGCCAGCAGCCTCCTTGGGTCGGGGCAGTTCTTC.

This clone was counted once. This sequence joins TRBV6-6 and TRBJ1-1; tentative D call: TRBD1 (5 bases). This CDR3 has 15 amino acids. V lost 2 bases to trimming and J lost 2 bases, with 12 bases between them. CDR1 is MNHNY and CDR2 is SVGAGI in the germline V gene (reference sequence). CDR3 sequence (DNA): TGTGCCAGCAGTTACCGGCCGGACACTAACACTGAAGCTTTCTTT. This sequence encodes CASSYRPDTNTEAFF.

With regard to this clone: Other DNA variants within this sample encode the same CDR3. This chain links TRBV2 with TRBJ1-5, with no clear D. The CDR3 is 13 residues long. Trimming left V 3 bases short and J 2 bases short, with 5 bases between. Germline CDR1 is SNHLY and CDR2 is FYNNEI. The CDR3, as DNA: TGTGCCAGCAGTGAGGGCCGCAATCAGCCCCAGCATTTT. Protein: CASSEGRNQPQHF. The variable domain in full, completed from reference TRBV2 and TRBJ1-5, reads EPEVTQTPSHQVTQMGQEVILRCVPISNHLYFYWYRQILGQKVEFLVSFYNNEISEKSEIFDDQFSVERPDGSNFTLKIRSTKLEDSAMYFCASSEGRNQPQHFGDGTRLSIL.

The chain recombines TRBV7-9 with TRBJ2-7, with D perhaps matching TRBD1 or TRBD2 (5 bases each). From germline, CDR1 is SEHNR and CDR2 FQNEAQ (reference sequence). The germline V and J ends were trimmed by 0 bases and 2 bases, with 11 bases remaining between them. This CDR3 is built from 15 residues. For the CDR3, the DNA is TGTGCCAGCAGCTTAGCTCGGGGCCAAACCTACGAGCAGTACTTC. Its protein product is CASSLARGQTYEQYF. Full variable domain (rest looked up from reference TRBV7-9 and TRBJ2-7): DTGVSQNPRHKITKRGQNVTFRCDPISEHNRLYWYRQTLGQGPEFLTYFQNEAQLEKSRLLSDRFSAERPKGSFSTLEIQRTEQGDSAMYLCASSLARGQTYEQYFGPGTRLTVT.

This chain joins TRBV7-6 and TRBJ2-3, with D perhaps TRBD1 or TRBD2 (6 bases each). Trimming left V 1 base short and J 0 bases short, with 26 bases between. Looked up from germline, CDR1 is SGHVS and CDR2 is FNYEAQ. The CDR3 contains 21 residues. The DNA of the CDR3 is TGTGCCAGCAGCTTAGAGGAGGGGGGTCCAAGAAACCTCAGGAGCACAGATACGCAGTATTTT. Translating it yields CASSLEEGGPRNLRSTDTQYF.

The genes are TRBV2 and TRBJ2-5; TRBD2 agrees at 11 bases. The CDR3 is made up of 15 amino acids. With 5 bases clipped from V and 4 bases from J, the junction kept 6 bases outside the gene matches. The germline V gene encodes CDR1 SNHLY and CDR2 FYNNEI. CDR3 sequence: CASSFSGRERETQYF. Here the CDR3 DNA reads TGTGCCAGCAGTTTTAGCGGGAGGGAACGAGAGACCCAGTACTTC.

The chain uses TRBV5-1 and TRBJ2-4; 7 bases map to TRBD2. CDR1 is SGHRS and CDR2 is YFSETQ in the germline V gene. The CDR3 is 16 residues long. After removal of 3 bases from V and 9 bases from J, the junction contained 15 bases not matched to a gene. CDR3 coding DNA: TGCGCCAGCAGCTACGGGGACTACCCCCCCACGGGCATTCAGTACTTC. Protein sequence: CASSYGDYPPTGIQYF.

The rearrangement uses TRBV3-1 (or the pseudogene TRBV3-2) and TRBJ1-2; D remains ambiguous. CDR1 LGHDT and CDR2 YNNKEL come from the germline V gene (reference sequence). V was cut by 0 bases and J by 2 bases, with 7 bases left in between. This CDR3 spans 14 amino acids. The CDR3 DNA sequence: TGTGCCAGCAGCCAAGACCAGAAGAACTATGGCTACACCTTC. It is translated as CASSQDQKNYGYTF.

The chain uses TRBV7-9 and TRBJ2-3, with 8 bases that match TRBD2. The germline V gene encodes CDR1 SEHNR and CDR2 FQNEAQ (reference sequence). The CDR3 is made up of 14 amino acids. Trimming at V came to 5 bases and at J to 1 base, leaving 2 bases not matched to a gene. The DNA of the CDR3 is TGTGCCAGCAGCCCCGGGGGGGGCACAGATACGCAGTATTTT. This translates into CASSPGGGTDTQYF.

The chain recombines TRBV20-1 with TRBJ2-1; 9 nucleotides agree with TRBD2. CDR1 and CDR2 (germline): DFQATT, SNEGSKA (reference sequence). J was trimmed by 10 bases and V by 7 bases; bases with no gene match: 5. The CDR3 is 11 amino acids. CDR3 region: CSGGRAGEQFF. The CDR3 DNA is TGCAGTGGCGGGAGGGCCGGGGAGCAGTTCTTC.